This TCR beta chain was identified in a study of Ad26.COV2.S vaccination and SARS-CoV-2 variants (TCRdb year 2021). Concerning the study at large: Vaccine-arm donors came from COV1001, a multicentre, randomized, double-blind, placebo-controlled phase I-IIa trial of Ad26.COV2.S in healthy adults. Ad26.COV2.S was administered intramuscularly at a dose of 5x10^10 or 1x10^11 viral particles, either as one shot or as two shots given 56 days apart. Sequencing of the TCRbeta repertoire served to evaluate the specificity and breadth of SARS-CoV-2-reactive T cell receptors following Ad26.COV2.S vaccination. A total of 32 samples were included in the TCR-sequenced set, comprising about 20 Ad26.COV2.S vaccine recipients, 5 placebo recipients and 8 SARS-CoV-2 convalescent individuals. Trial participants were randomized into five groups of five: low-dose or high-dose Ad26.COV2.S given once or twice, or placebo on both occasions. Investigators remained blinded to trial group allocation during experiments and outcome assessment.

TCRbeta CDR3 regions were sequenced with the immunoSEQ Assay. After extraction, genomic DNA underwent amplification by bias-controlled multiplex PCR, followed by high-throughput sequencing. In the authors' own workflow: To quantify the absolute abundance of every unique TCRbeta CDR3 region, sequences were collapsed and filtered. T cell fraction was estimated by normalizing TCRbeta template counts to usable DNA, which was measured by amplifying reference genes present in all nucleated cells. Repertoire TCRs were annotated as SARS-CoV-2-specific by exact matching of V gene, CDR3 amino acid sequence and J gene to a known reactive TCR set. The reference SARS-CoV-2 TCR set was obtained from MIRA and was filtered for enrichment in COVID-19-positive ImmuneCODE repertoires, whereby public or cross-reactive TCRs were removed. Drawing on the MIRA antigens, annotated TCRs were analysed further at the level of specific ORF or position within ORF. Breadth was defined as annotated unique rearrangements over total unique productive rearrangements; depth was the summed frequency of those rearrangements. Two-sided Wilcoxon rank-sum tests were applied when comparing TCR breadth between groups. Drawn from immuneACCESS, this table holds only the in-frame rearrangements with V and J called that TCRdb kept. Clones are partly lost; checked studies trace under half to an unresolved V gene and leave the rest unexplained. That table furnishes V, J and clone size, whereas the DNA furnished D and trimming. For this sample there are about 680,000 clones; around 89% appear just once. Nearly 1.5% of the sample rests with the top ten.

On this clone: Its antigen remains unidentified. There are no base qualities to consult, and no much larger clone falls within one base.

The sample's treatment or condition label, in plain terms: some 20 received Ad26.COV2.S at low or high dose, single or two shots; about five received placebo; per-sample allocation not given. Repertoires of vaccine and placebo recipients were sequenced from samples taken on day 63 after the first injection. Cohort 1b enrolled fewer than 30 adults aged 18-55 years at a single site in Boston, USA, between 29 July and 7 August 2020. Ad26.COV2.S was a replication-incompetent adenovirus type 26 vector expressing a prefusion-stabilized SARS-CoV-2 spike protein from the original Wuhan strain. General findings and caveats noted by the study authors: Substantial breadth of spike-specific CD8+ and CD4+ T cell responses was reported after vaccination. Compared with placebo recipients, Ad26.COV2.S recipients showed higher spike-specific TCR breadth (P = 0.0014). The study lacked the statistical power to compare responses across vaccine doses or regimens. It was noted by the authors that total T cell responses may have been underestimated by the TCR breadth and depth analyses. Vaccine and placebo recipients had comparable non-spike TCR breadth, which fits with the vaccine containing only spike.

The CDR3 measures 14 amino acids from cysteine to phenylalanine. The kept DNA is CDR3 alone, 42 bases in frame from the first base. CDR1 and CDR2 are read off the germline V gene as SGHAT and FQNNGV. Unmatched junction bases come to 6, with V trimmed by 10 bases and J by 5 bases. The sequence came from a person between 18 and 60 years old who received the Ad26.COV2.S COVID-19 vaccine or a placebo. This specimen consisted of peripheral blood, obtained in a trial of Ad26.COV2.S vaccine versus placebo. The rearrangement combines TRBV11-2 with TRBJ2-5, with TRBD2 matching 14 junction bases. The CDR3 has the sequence CATSGLAGVETQYF. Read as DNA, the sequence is TGTGCCACCTCGGGACTAGCGGGAGTCGAGACCCAGTACTTC.